The 21 T cell receptor beta chains reported below all come from one sample, sequenced in a study of shared clonotypes between healthy human individuals. CD45RO-negative cells were positively selected for CCR7, leaving out terminally differentiated effector memory CD45RA+ cells. Profiled with immunoSEQ multiplex PCR; TCRdb holds only in-frame clones, not every one. This sample has around 600,000 clones, with 85% to 95% found just once. Sequenced input: naive CD8+ T cells sorted from blood. The source of these receptors is a woman in her thirties in good health.

This clone was recorded once. The J gene is TRBJ2-3, the V gene TRBV5-1, with 13 bases fitting TRBD2. This CDR3 comprises 15 residues. The trim removed 5 bases at V and 6 bases at J, leaving 6 bases unmatched. Looked up from germline, CDR1 is SGHRS and CDR2 is YFSETQ. In DNA, the CDR3 is TGCGCCAGCAGGTGGACTAGCGGGAGTGAGGATACGCAGTATTTT. Its protein product is CASRWTSGSEDTQYF.

The rearrangement links TRBV12-5 to TRBJ2-1, with a tentative D call TRBD2 (5 bases). Between the trimmed V and J ends, which lost 5 bases and 1 base, there was a span of 9 bases. The CDR3 is made up of 14 amino acids. Germline loops: CDR1 LGHNT, CDR2 FRNRAP. This CDR3 is CASGRGGSYNEQFF. CDR3 coding DNA: TGTGCTAGTGGTCGCGGCGGGTCCTACAATGAGCAGTTCTTC.

This chain uses TRBV5-4 with TRBJ2-7, with D perhaps TRBD1 (5 bases). Trimming took off 2 bases at V and 0 bases at J, with 9 bases between the two ends. In germline, CDR1 is SGHNT, CDR2 YYREEE (reference sequence). There are 14 residues in the CDR3. The CDR3, as DNA: TGTGCCAGCAGCTTCCAGGGTAGCTCCTACGAGCAGTACTTC. Translating it yields CASSFQGSSYEQYF.

This chain joins TRBV11-2 and TRBJ2-3, with TRBD2 matching 9 bases. The germline gives CDR1 SGHAT, CDR2 FQNNGV. J was trimmed by 6 bases and V by 6 bases; bases with no gene match: 10. The CDR3 sequence is 15 residues long. The CDR3 region is CASSLTSGLPDTQYF. CDR3 nucleotides: TGTGCCAGCAGTCTGACTAGCGGCCTCCCTGATACGCAGTATTTT.

The V and J genes are TRBV10-3 and TRBJ2-2; 7 bases fit TRBD2. V shed 4 bases, J shed 1 base, and the junction held 6 bases outside the gene matches. This CDR3 comprises 16 residues. Germline V CDR1 and CDR2: ENHRY, SYGVKD. This CDR3 is CAISGTLAENTGELFF. In DNA form, the CDR3 reads TGTGCCATCAGTGGTACCCTAGCGGAGAACACCGGGGAGCTGTTTTTT.

This chain links TRBV11-1 with TRBJ2-3; TRBD2 agrees at 8 bases. CDR1 is SGHAT and CDR2 is FQDESV in the germline V gene (reference sequence). The ends lost 5 bases at V and 4 bases at J; junction bases unmatched: 14. The length of the CDR3 is 17 residues. CDR3 region: CASSPHPGAGVADTQYF. The CDR3, as DNA: TGTGCCAGCAGCCCCCACCCGGGAGCGGGAGTGGCAGATACGCAGTATTTT.

This chain links TRBV28 with TRBJ2-2; unclear D gene. The V end lost 6 bases, the J end lost 0 bases, and 14 bases lay between the germline ends. The CDR3 is 16 residues long. Germline V CDR1 and CDR2: MDHEN, SYDVKM. CDR3 sequence (DNA): TGTGCCAGCAGCCCCGCGACGACACCGAACACCGGGGAGCTGTTTTTT. Residues: CASSPATTPNTGELFF.

This clone has a single count. The chain employs TRBV5-1 and TRBJ1-1; 7 positions match TRBD1. The CDR3 loop spans 12 amino acids. Losses at the gene ends were 4 bases for V and 6 bases for J; bases not matched to a gene: 3. In germline, CDR1 is SGHRS, CDR2 YFSETQ. CDR3 bases: TGCGCCAGCAGCCATGGGACAGCTGAAGCTTTCTTT. This translates into CASSHGTAEAFF.

This clone is a singleton in its sample. CDR3 in DNA: TGTGCCAGCAGCCACCTGAAGCGGGACACCTACAATGAGCAGTTCTTC. Translated, it gives CASSHLKRDTYNEQFF. The J gene is TRBJ2-1, the V gene TRBV7-9, with D perhaps TRBD2 (7 bases). This CDR3 is 16 amino acids long. Deletions cut 5 bases from V and 2 bases from J, with 16 bases between. Germline V gives CDR1 SEHNR, CDR2 FQNEAQ (reference sequence).

The chain has TRBV6-5 and TRBJ1-2; D not resolved. Trimming pared 2 bases from V and 4 bases from J, leaving 14 bases between. Germline V gives CDR1 MNHEY, CDR2 SVGAGI. This CDR3 contains 15 residues. CDR3: CASSYGAGDVYGYTF. The CDR3 region has the DNA TGTGCCAGCAGTTACGGCGCAGGAGATGTCTATGGCTACACCTTC.

This chain joins TRBV6-5 and TRBJ1-5; D gene unclear. CDR3 size: 14 residues. The V gene's germline CDR1 is MNHEY and CDR2 SVGAGI. The V end lost 1 base, the J end lost 2 bases, and 6 bases lay between the germline ends. The CDR3 DNA reads TGTGCCAGCAGTTACTTGGGCGGCAATCAGCCCCAGCATTTT. This sequence encodes CASSYLGGNQPQHF.

This rearrangement joins TRBV4-2 to TRBJ2-7, with no clear D. The CDR3 length is 12 residues. Germline V gene sequence: CDR1 LGHNA, CDR2 YNFKEQ. V was shortened by 0 bases and J by 7 bases, with 7 bases between the two germline ends. The CDR3 DNA is TGTGCCAGCAGCCAAGACCCGAGTGAGCAGTACTTC. It is translated as CASSQDPSEQYF.

This clone is a singleton in its sample. The chain recombines TRBV5-4 with TRBJ1-2; D is unresolved. V lost 3 bases to trimming and J lost 4 bases, with 16 bases between them. Germline V gene data show CDR1 as SGHNT and CDR2 as YYREEE (reference sequence). The CDR3 spans 15 residues. This chain's CDR3 is CASSSDSALIYGYTF. Here the CDR3 DNA reads TGTGCCAGCAGCTCGGACTCCGCACTGATCTATGGCTACACCTTC.

V is TRBV13 and J is TRBJ2-7; TRBD2 agrees at 13 bases. The CDR3 runs 17 residues. Per the germline V gene, CDR1 is PRHDT and CDR2 is FYEKMQ (reference sequence). The trim removed 0 bases at V and 6 bases at J, leaving 8 bases unmatched. The CDR3 region is CASSLGGLAGSSAEQYF. The CDR3 DNA reads as TGTGCCAGCAGCTTAGGGGGACTAGCGGGATCCTCTGCCGAGCAGTACTTC.

The chain is built from TRBV7-9 and TRBJ2-1, with TRBD2 matching over 11 bases. Trimming removed 5 bases from V and 0 bases from J; junction bases left unmatched: 6. Germline lookup yields CDR1 SEHNR and CDR2 FQNEAQ (reference sequence). The CDR3 covers 17 residues. CDR3 amino acids: CASSGGLAVNSYNEQFF. The CDR3 DNA sequence: TGTGCCAGCAGCGGGGGACTAGCGGTAAACTCCTACAATGAGCAGTTCTTC.

CDR3 residues: CASSPRERDRVYEQYF. DNA of the CDR3: TGTGCCAGTAGTCCCCGCGAGCGGGACAGGGTCTACGAGCAGTACTTC. The gene calls are TRBV19 and TRBJ2-7; 9 nucleotides line up with TRBD1. The CDR3 is 16 amino acids. With V trimmed by 5 bases and J by 3 bases, 11 bases remained unmatched. In germline, CDR1 is LNHDA, CDR2 SQIVND (reference sequence).

On this clone itself: Within the sample, other DNA sequences also encode this same CDR3. The J gene is TRBJ2-1, the V gene TRBV19; weak D call: TRBD1 (5 bases). In germline, CDR1 is LNHDA, CDR2 SQIVND (reference sequence). Trimming removed 8 bases from V and 4 bases from J, with 9 bases in between. The CDR3 consists of 12 residues. The CDR3 loop reads CASSTAYNEQFF. CDR3 nucleotide sequence: TGTGCCAGTTCGACAGCATACAATGAGCAGTTCTTC.

The V and J genes are TRBV9 and TRBJ2-7; TRBD1 matches at 9 bases. Germline lookup yields CDR1 SGDLS and CDR2 YYNGEE. This CDR3 is 13 amino acids long. The J segment lost 7 bases and the V segment lost 0 bases, leaving 2 bases of the junction unmatched. CDR3 residues: CASSVETGGEQYF. CDR3 bases: TGTGCCAGCAGCGTAGAGACAGGGGGTGAGCAGTACTTC. Combining the CDR3 with reference TRBV9 and TRBJ2-7 gives the whole variable domain DSGVTQTPKHLITATGQRVTLRCSPRSGDLSVYWYQQSLDQGLQFLIQYYNGEERAKGNILERFSAQQFPDLHSELNLSSLELGDSALYFCASSVETGGEQYFGPGTRLTVT.

V gene TRBV2 combines with J gene TRBJ2-1; perhaps TRBD1 as D (5 bases). CDR3 size: 16 residues. Per the germline V gene, CDR1 is SNHLY and CDR2 is FYNNEI. V was pared by 4 bases and J by 5 bases, with 18 bases between. Here the CDR3 reads CASSGAGWNKDNEQFF. CDR3 nucleotides: TGTGCCAGCAGTGGGGCAGGGTGGAATAAGGACAATGAGCAGTTCTTC. Full variable domain (missing parts from reference TRBV2 and TRBJ2-1): EPEVTQTPSHQVTQMGQEVILRCVPISNHLYFYWYRQILGQKVEFLVSFYNNEISEKSEIFDDQFSVERPDGSNFTLKIRSTKLEDSAMYFCASSGAGWNKDNEQFFGPGTRLTVL.

V and J are TRBV4-2 and TRBJ2-6, with 7 bases aligning to TRBD1. CDR1 is LGHNA and CDR2 is YNFKEQ in the germline V gene. J lost 1 base, V lost 0 bases, and 3 bases had no gene match. The CDR3 loop spans 17 amino acids. The CDR3 coding sequence is TGTGCCAGCAGCCAAGAAACACAGGGGTCTGGGGCCAACGTCCTGACTTTC. Protein sequence: CASSQETQGSGANVLTF.

A word on this clone: Other DNA variants within this sample encode the same CDR3. The chain employs TRBV7-2 and TRBJ2-1, with a possible D match to TRBD1 (6 bases). The V end was cut by 1 base, the J end by 4 bases, with 11 bases between. The CDR3 has 15 residues. Germline CDR1 SGHTA, CDR2 FQGNSA. The CDR3 DNA is TGTGCCAGCAGCTTAGTAGGGGGTAGTTACAATGAGCAGTTCTTC. Its protein product is CASSLVGGSYNEQFF.